Following are 9 T cell receptor beta chains from one sample sequenced in a study of blood T cells in healthy people across ages. A sample-barcoded 5' primer and a J-beta primer mix were used in a second PCR of about 7 to 12 cycles. TCRdb reprocessed the 5' RACE reads via MiXCR and lists one record per CDR3 protein. The sample includes some 1.8 million distinct CDR3 sequences, about 39% of them seen just once. Sequenced: blood. The receptor source for this set is a human donor in good health.

This clonotype was detected many times. The chain joins TRBV7-8 to TRBJ2-3; D is unresolved. CDR1 and CDR2 from the germline V gene are SGHVS and FQNEAQ. V lost 5 bases and J lost 3, with 18 bases in between. This CDR3 has 16 amino acids. The CDR3 DNA reads TGTGCCAGCAGCCCCCTTGGAGCTCAAATAACAGATACGCAGTATTTT. Amino acid sequence: CASSPLGAQITDTQYF.

A few counts support this clonotype. The chain links TRBV2 to TRBJ2-3, with D uncertain. This CDR3 comprises 15 residues. The germline V gene encodes CDR1 SNHLY and CDR2 FYNNEI. Trimming left V 6 bases short and J 3 bases short, with 16 bases between. CDR3 sequence: CASSKGPTVTDTQYF. CDR3 coding DNA: TGTGCCAGCAGCAAGGGCCCCACCGTTACAGATACGCAGTATTTT.

This chain joins TRBV7-2 and TRBJ2-5, with D perhaps TRBD2 (5 bases). The CDR3 is 14 amino acids. Trimming removed 3 bases from V and 1 base from J, with 9 bases in between. Germline-derived CDR1 and CDR2 are SGHTA and FQGNSA. CDR3 sequence reads: CASSFAGLQETQYF. CDR3 DNA: TGTGCCAGCAGCTTCGCCGGACTCCAAGAGACCCAGTACTTC.

The rearrangement joins TRBV12-3 or TRBV12-4 to TRBJ2-5, with 7 bases identical to TRBD1. This CDR3 contains 16 residues. V gave up 3 bases and J gave up 11 bases; unmatched junction bases: 18. The CDR3 DNA follows: TGTGCCAGCAGTTTTCAGGTAGAGGGGGCGGGTTACGGGCAGTACTTC. This codes for CASSFQVEGAGYGQYF.

The chain is built from TRBV27 and TRBJ1-2; TRBD1 might be the D (5 bases). Germline lookup yields CDR1 MNHEY and CDR2 SMNVEV (reference sequence). This CDR3 is built from 16 residues. Deletions cut 2 bases from V and 4 bases from J, with 17 bases between. For the CDR3, the DNA is TGTGCCAGCAGTTTACATCGGGCAGAGAGGGGCTATGGCTACACCTTC. Translating gives CASSLHRAERGYGYTF.

This clonotype appeared many times. The J gene is TRBJ1-2, the V gene TRBV4-3, with 9 bases identical to TRBD1. There are 14 residues in the CDR3. Germline trimming cut 3 bases from V and 2 bases from J; bases unmatched to any gene: 1. CDR1 is LGHNA and CDR2 is YSLEER in the germline V gene. CDR3 amino acids: CASSQGTGNYGYTF. The CDR3 nucleotides read TGCGCCAGCAGCCAGGGGACAGGGAACTATGGCTACACCTTC.

Turning to this clonotype: Germline is not matched at one junction end, which may reflect a read error. This chain uses TRBV9 with TRBJ2-5; a weak D match, TRBD2 (6 bases). The germline V gene encodes CDR1 SGDLS and CDR2 YYNGEE. The CDR3 has 16 residues. The CDR3: CASGVTLRGSQETQYF. The CDR3 nucleotides read TGTGCCAGCGGCGTGACCCTTCGGGGGTCCCAAGAGACCCAGTACTTC.

The chain employs TRBV7-2 and TRBJ1-1; D unresolved. With 6 bases removed from V and 4 bases from J, the gap between germline ends came to 18 bases. CDR3 size: 15 residues. The germline V gene encodes CDR1 SGHTA and CDR2 FQGNSA. CDR3 nucleotides: TGTGCCAGCAGGCGTCAATCTGTATCCGGCACTGAAGCTTTCTTT. Translation gives CASRRQSVSGTEAFF.

This clonotype was seen more than once but under ten times. The chain combines TRBV10-3 with TRBJ1-2, with D possibly being TRBD1 (6 bases). Germline V gene lookup returns CDR1 ENHRY and CDR2 SYGVKD. V lost 4 bases and J 4 bases, leaving 7 bases between the germline ends. CDR3 length equals 12 residues. CDR3 protein: CAISGGGYGYTF. In nucleotides, the CDR3 is TGTGCCATCAGTGGAGGGGGCTATGGCTACACCTTC.